This TCR beta chain was obtained from a study of CXCR3-negative and CXCR3-positive naive CD8 T cells. Study-level background: Each library held about 1.5 +/- 0.3 million TRB reads, approximately 140 million in total.

cDNA libraries for TRB were generated by 5' RACE incorporating UMI labels. TCRdb reprocessed the 5' RACE reads, keeping one entry per CDR3 protein, no DNA. The sample features approximately 53,000 distinct CDR3 sequences, with about a quarter in its top ten. This CDR3 has 14 residues. Per the germline V gene, CDR1 is SQVTM and CDR2 is ANQGSEA. Researchers reported sorting every CD8+ T cell subset in triplicate, roughly 300,000 cells per sort. Comments on this clonotype: Its matching antigen is unknown.

Study findings and constraints: Similar TRBV-TRBJ usage characterized naive CXCR3-negative and CXCR3-positive cells; memory cells differed. Comparably high diversity was seen in both naive subsets, and much lower diversity in memory CD8+ cells.

This TCR derives from a human donor in good health. Some clones in this sample may be carry-over from other donors' samples. The sequencing input was memory CD8+ T cells from blood. V gene TRBV29-1 combines with J gene TRBJ2-1; absent DNA, TCRdb's TRBD2 call cannot be checked. CDR3 residues: CSLLVAGSGNEQFF.